These 21 T cell receptor beta chains were all obtained from the same sample, sequenced in a study of T-cell reconstitution after alpha-beta-depleted transplantation in children. Preparation of the TCRbeta library was carried out with unique molecular identifiers. TCRdb reprocessed the PCR reads with MiXCR, giving one entry per CDR3 protein. The sample holds about 58,000 distinct CDR3 sequences, less than 55% seen once. The sample here was PBMCs, mostly from graft donor cells, taken 360 days after TCRalphabeta/CD19-depleted stem cell transplant. Source of these receptors: a male patient between 5 and 17 years old who had a stem cell transplant for acute lymphoblastic leukemia, so the T cells may come from the graft donor.

This clonotype came up a few times. The genes are TRBV5-1 and TRBJ1-5, with a possible D match to TRBD1 (5 bases). The CDR3 has 15 amino acids. Germline CDR1 SGHRS, CDR2 YFSETQ. The germline V and J ends were trimmed by 2 bases and 0 bases, with 9 bases remaining between them. The CDR3 DNA is TGCGCCAGCAGCTTAGCAGGGTATAGCAATCAGCCCCAGCATTTT. It codes for CASSLAGYSNQPQHF.

V and J are TRBV29-1 and TRBJ1-1; 8 nucleotides align to TRBD1. Trimming took 7 bases from V and 11 from J; bases not matched to a gene: 18. This CDR3 has 14 residues. Germline V lookup: CDR1 SQVTM, CDR2 ANQGSEA. The DNA for the CDR3 is TGCAGCGCCGGAGGGGGACAGGTTTTTCTTCCCGCTTTCTTT. It codes for CSAGGGQVFLPAFF.

The chain employs TRBV28 and TRBJ2-7; D unresolved. CDR1 is MDHEN, CDR2 SYDVKM, per germline. This CDR3 comprises 16 residues. V lost 3 bases, J lost 1 base, and 16 bases lay in between. CDR3 DNA: TGTGCCAGCAGTTTTACGCGGCTTCCGCAATCCTACGAGCAGTACTTC. It specifies CASSFTRLPQSYEQYF. The whole variable domain, filled in from reference TRBV28 and TRBJ2-7, reads DVKVTQSSRYLVKRTGEKVFLECVQDMDHENMFWYRQDPGLGLRLIYFSYDVKMKEKGDIPEGYSVSREKKERFSLILESASTNQTSMYLCASSFTRLPQSYEQYFGPGTRLTVT.

The V gene is TRBV28, the J gene TRBJ2-1, with 10 bases matching TRBD2. The CDR3 runs 16 residues. V trimming: 7 bases; J trimming: 3 bases; junction bases outside the gene matches: 9. CDR1 is MDHEN, CDR2 SYDVKM, per germline. The CDR3 bases are TGTGCCAGCATCCAAAGCGGGAGGGCCTTCTACAATGAGCAGTTCTTC. Residues: CASIQSGRAFYNEQFF.

This clonotype showed up just a few times. The chain combines TRBV7-9 with TRBJ2-1, with 8 nucleotides matching TRBD2. Germline CDR1 reads SEHNR; CDR2 reads FQNEAQ (reference sequence). This CDR3 region has 14 residues. V gave up 6 bases and J gave up 11 bases; unmatched junction bases: 12. The CDR3 region has the DNA TGTGCCAGCAGTTTTATAGCGGGGCTAGGCCAGCAGTTCTTC. It translates to CASSFIAGLGQQFF.

J is TRBJ2-1 and V is TRBV7-9; tentative D call: TRBD2 (5 bases). The ends were cut back, 5 bases at V and 5 bases at J, with 13 bases in the middle. Germline V gene lookup returns CDR1 SEHNR and CDR2 FQNEAQ (reference sequence). CDR3 length: 14 residues. The DNA of the CDR3 is TGTGCCAGCAGCCCGCTGGGAGAGCACAATGAGCAGTTCTTC. Translated, it gives CASSPLGEHNEQFF. The variable domain in full, with the rest retrieved from reference TRBV7-9 and TRBJ2-1, is DTGVSQNPRHKITKRGQNVTFRCDPISEHNRLYWYRQTLGQGPEFLTYFQNEAQLEKSRLLSDRFSAERPKGSFSTLEIQRTEQGDSAMYLCASSPLGEHNEQFFGPGTRLTVL.

The gene calls are TRBV4-1 and TRBJ2-1; 7 positions match TRBD1. This CDR3 spans 17 amino acids. V lost 0 bases and J lost 0; bases outside the gene matches: 5. Per germline, CDR1 MGHRA and CDR2 YSYEKL. The CDR3 DNA follows: TGCGCCAGCAGCCAAGACACAGGGGCCAGCTCCTACAATGAGCAGTTCTTC. Protein sequence: CASSQDTGASSYNEQFF.

The chain employs TRBV29-1 and TRBJ2-1, with 9 bases lining up with TRBD1. Losses at the gene ends were 6 bases for V and 4 bases for J; bases not matched to a gene: 4. Germline V lookup: CDR1 SQVTM, CDR2 ANQGSEA. The CDR3 totals 13 residues. CDR3 in DNA: TGCAGCGTGACGGGACAGGGATACAATGAGCAGTTCTTC. It specifies CSVTGQGYNEQFF.

The chain is built from TRBV11-2 and TRBJ1-3; D is unresolved. Germline values: CDR1 SGHAT, CDR2 FQNNGV. The CDR3 length is 14 residues. V was pared by 8 bases and J by 0 bases, with 11 bases between. CDR3 protein: CASWEAISGNTIYF. The CDR3 bases are TGTGCCAGCTGGGAGGCGATCTCTGGAAACACCATATATTTT.

This rearrangement joins TRBV12-3 or TRBV12-4 to TRBJ1-6, with a weak D call TRBD1 (5 bases). V was trimmed by 7 bases and J by 0 bases, leaving 10 bases between them. The CDR3 spans 15 residues. The CDR3 here is CASTAGASYNSPLHF. The CDR3 nucleotides read TGTGCCAGCACCGCTGGGGCCTCCTATAATTCACCCCTCCACTTT.

The CDR3 here is CASSALGEQFF. CDR3 DNA sequence: TGTGCCAGCAGCGCGCTCGGAGAGCAGTTCTTC. This sequence joins TRBV11-2 and TRBJ2-1, with D unresolved. This CDR3 spans 11 amino acids. V was clipped by 5 bases and J by 10 bases, with 9 bases between them. Germline V CDR1 and CDR2: SGHAT, FQNNGV.

This rearrangement joins TRBV29-1 to TRBJ2-2; the D call may be TRBD1 or TRBD2 (5 bases each). V lost 5 bases and J lost 3, with 7 bases in between. Germline values: CDR1 SQVTM, CDR2 ANQGSEA. The CDR3 extends over 12 amino acids. CDR3 region: CSVRGDTGELFF. The CDR3 coding sequence is TGCAGCGTTCGGGGCGACACCGGGGAGCTGTTTTTT.

V gene TRBV28 combines with J gene TRBJ1-5; a weak D match, TRBD1 (5 bases). CDR3 length equals 14 residues. Looked up from germline, CDR1 is MDHEN and CDR2 is SYDVKM. Trimming stripped 4 bases from V and 8 bases from J, with 15 bases between. Here the CDR3 reads CASSSLPSGEPQHF. The CDR3 DNA sequence: TGTGCCAGCAGTTCGCTCCCGTCGGGGGAGCCCCAGCATTTT.

This clonotype has only a few counts. The chain has TRBV29-1 and TRBJ2-3; unclear D gene. The ends were cut back, 3 bases at V and 0 bases at J, with 13 bases in the middle. Germline CDR1 reads SQVTM; CDR2 reads ANQGSEA. The CDR3 spans 15 residues. CDR3: CSVDPGRLSTDTQYF. The CDR3 DNA reads as TGCAGCGTTGATCCCGGGCGGCTTAGCACAGATACGCAGTATTTT.

The chain is built from TRBV18 and TRBJ1-5; D is perhaps TRBD1 (5 bases). The V end was cut by 2 bases, the J end by 2 bases, with 16 bases between. The CDR3 spans 17 residues. Looked up from germline, CDR1 is KGHSH and CDR2 is LQKENI. The CDR3 bases are TGTGCCAGCTCACCATTGGAAAGCAGGGCCGGCAATCAGCCCCAGCATTTT. Encoded protein: CASSPLESRAGNQPQHF.

The CDR3 nucleotides are TGTGCCAGCAGTTTAGCGATCTACGAGCAGTACTTC. As protein: CASSLAIYEQYF. V usage is TRBV12-3 or TRBV12-4 and J usage is TRBJ2-7; D not resolved. This CDR3 spans 12 amino acids. With 0 bases removed from V and 3 bases from J, the gap between germline ends came to 3 bases.

This clonotype was recorded once. The chain employs TRBV3-1 and TRBJ2-4; D uncertain. The CDR3 runs 16 residues. V lost 0 bases and J 3 bases, leaving 12 bases between the germline ends. Germline loops: CDR1 LGHDT, CDR2 YNNKEL (reference sequence). The CDR3 here is CASSQDLSMDKNIQYF. The DNA for the CDR3 is TGTGCCAGCAGCCAAGATTTGAGCATGGACAAAAACATTCAGTACTTC.

In this sample, this clonotype turned up many times. The J gene is TRBJ2-5, the V gene TRBV12-3 or TRBV12-4, with D unresolved. The CDR3 consists of 14 residues. V was trimmed by 6 bases and J by 0 bases, leaving 11 bases between them. The CDR3 protein is CASSPHLYQETQYF. The CDR3 DNA reads as TGTGCCAGCAGCCCCCACCTTTACCAAGAGACCCAGTACTTC.

The gene calls are TRBV12-3 or TRBV12-4 and TRBJ2-7, with TRBD1 matching 7 bases. The CDR3 is made up of 14 amino acids. J gave up 5 bases and V 7 bases, and 11 bases lay outside the gene matches. CDR3 protein: CASNRQGRENEQYF. CDR3 DNA: TGTGCCAGCAACCGACAGGGAAGGGAGAACGAGCAGTACTTC.

This clonotype was observed a few times. This chain connects TRBV5-1 to TRBJ2-5; 11 bases align to TRBD2. Germline CDR1 SGHRS, CDR2 YFSETQ. With V trimmed by 0 bases and J by 2 bases, 9 bases remained unmatched. The length of the CDR3 is 18 residues. The CDR3 sequence: CASSLVGLAGRGQETQYF. The CDR3 DNA follows: TGCGCCAGCAGCTTGGTTGGACTAGCGGGCAGAGGGCAAGAGACCCAGTACTTC.

This clonotype was found a few times. The J gene is TRBJ2-1, the V gene TRBV12-3 or TRBV12-4, with D possibly TRBD1 on 5 matching bases. The V end was cut by 1 base, the J end by 0 bases, with 10 bases between. The CDR3 extends over 16 amino acids. The chain's CDR3 is CASSLGRVSSYNEQFF. CDR3 coding DNA: TGTGCCAGCAGTTTAGGCAGGGTGAGCTCCTACAATGAGCAGTTCTTC.